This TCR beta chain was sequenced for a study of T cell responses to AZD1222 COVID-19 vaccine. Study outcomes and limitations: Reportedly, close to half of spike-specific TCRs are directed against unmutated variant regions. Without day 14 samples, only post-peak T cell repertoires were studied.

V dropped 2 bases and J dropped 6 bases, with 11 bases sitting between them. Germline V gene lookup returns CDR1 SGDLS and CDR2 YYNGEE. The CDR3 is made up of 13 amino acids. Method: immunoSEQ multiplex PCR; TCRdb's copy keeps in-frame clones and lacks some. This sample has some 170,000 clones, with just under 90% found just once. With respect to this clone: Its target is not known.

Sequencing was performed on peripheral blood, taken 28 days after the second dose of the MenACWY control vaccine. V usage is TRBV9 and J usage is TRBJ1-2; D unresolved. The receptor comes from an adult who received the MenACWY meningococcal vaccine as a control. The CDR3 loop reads CASSVNYKNGYTF. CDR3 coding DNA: TGTGCCAGCAGCGTCAACTATAAGAATGGCTACACCTTC. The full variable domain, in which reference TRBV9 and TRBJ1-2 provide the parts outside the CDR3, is DSGVTQTPKHLITATGQRVTLRCSPRSGDLSVYWYQQSLDQGLQFLIQYYNGEERAKGNILERFSAQQFPDLHSELNLSSLELGDSALYFCASSVNYKNGYTFGSGTRLTVV.